The 31 T cell receptor beta chains in this list originate from one sample, sequenced in a study of graft-versus-host responses after intestinal transplantation. Stimulators, 200,000 irradiated and violet-dye-labeled cells, were plated with 200,000 CFSE-labeled responder cells. Libraries were prepared by immunoSEQ multiplex PCR; TCRdb keeps only in-frame clonotypes and omits some of them. The table has 20,000 to 25,000 clones, 33% seen once; the top ten hold 7.5% to 9.5%. Here the sequenced sample was alloreactive CD8+ T cells from a mixed lymphocyte reaction culture, taken before intestinal transplant. Indicated subset: CFSE-low proliferating T cells sorted from approximately six-day pre-transplant mixed lymphocyte reaction (GvH or HvG direction). The receptors here all came from a human patient who received an intestinal transplant.

This clone was observed once. This rearrangement joins TRBV29-1 to TRBJ2-1; no firm D call. The CDR3 extends over 14 amino acids. Germline CDR1 is SQVTM and CDR2 is ANQGSEA. Trimming pared 3 bases from V and 0 bases from J, leaving 9 bases between. The DNA of the CDR3 is TGCAGCGTTGAGCGGCCAAACTCCTACAATGAGCAGTTCTTC. The encoded protein is CSVERPNSYNEQFF.

This clone was counted between two and nine times. This rearrangement joins TRBV27 to TRBJ2-7; 9 bases line up with TRBD2. V was clipped by 5 bases and J by 3 bases; unmatched bases: 5. The CDR3 length is 14 residues. CDR1 is MNHEY and CDR2 is SMNVEV in the germline V gene (reference sequence). The CDR3 spells CASSPSTSGYEQYF. For the CDR3, the DNA is TGTGCCAGCAGTCCTTCGACTAGCGGCTACGAGCAGTACTTC.

Details on this clone: An end of the junction differs from the germline gene, which may be a read error. The J gene is TRBJ1-1, the V gene TRBV4-1; D remains unclear. CDR3 length equals 18 residues. Germline V gene data show CDR1 as MGHRA and CDR2 as YSYEKL. CDR3 bases: TGCGCCCGCAGCCGGCTCGGCCTTGGGAGCCTCAGGAGCACTGAAGCTTTCTTT. This codes for CARSRLGLGSLRSTEAFF.

V usage is TRBV4-1 and J usage is TRBJ1-1, with D unresolved. The germline V and J ends were trimmed by 3 bases and 0 bases, with 17 bases remaining between them. The length of the CDR3 is 17 residues. Looked up from germline, CDR1 is MGHRA and CDR2 is YSYEKL. The chain's CDR3 is CASSHKGKRPLNTEAFF. The CDR3 DNA reads TGCGCCAGCAGCCACAAGGGCAAGAGGCCCTTGAACACTGAAGCTTTCTTT.

In this sample, this clone turned up a few times. This sequence joins TRBV6-6 and TRBJ1-5, with D hard to call. V lost 0 bases and J lost 1, with 4 bases in between. Germline-derived CDR1 and CDR2 are MNHNY and SVGAGI (reference sequence). CDR3 length equals 14 residues. CDR3 sequence: CASSYSGSNQPQHF. CDR3 sequence (DNA): TGTGCCAGCAGTTACTCGGGCAGCAATCAGCCCCAGCATTTT.

This clone is medium-sized within its sample. The chain recombines TRBV21-1 with TRBJ1-1; the table's D gene call, TRBD1, was not cross checked with the DNA. TRBV21-1 corresponds to a pseudogene. CDR3 length: 16 amino acids. CDR3 amino acids: CASSLRATGEDTEAFF. The CDR3 DNA follows: TGTGCCAGCAGCCTAAGGGCTACAGGGGAGGACACTGAAGCTTTCTTT.

This clone was seen more than once but under ten times. The rearrangement links TRBV4-3 to TRBJ1-4, with D hard to call. The CDR3 has 13 amino acids. CDR1 is LGHNA, CDR2 YSLEER, per germline. The V end was cut by 6 bases, the J end by 0 bases, with 5 bases between. The DNA for the CDR3 is TGCGCCAGCAGACCCTCAACTAATGAAAAACTGTTTTTT. This encodes CASRPSTNEKLFF.

The chain combines TRBV5-4 with TRBJ2-7; possible D gene TRBD1, 5 bases. The CDR3 is 12 amino acids. Trimming removed 2 bases from V and 6 bases from J, with 9 bases in between. The germline V gene has CDR1 SGHNT and CDR2 YYREEE (reference sequence). CDR3 DNA sequence: TGTGCCAGCAGCTTAGGGGCCCTCGAGCAGTACTTC. Translation: CASSLGALEQYF.

This clone was picked up a small number of times. The rearrangement links TRBV6-4 to TRBJ1-5; D is undetermined. V gave up 3 bases and J gave up 2 bases, with 11 bases separating them. Germline V gene lookup returns CDR1 MRHNA and CDR2 SNTAGT. This CDR3 comprises 15 residues. CDR3 sequence (DNA): TGTGCCAGCAGTGAATGGGGATACGGCAATCAGCCCCAGCATTTT. Protein: CASSEWGYGNQPQHF.

This clone was counted between two and nine times. The V gene is TRBV7-6, the J gene TRBJ2-7; no firm D call. Germline V gene sequence: CDR1 SGHVS, CDR2 FNYEAQ. The CDR3 length is 11 residues. V was shortened by 8 bases and J by 6 bases, with 11 bases between the two germline ends. CDR3 in amino acids: CASGVYGEQYF. The CDR3 nucleotides are TGTGCCAGCGGGGTCTATGGCGAGCAGTACTTC.

V gene TRBV27 combines with J gene TRBJ1-5; maybe TRBD1 (5 bases). V was shortened by 0 bases and J by 2 bases, with 14 bases between the two germline ends. Looked up from germline, CDR1 is MNHEY and CDR2 is SMNVEV (reference sequence). CDR3 length: 17 amino acids. This CDR3 is CASSLSSYGAGNQPQHF. For the CDR3, the DNA is TGTGCCAGCAGTTTATCGAGTTATGGGGCAGGCAATCAGCCCCAGCATTTT.

This sequence joins TRBV13 and TRBJ1-1; TRBD1 is a possible D gene (6 bases). This CDR3 contains 15 residues. CDR1 is PRHDT, CDR2 FYEKMQ, per germline (reference sequence). V lost 4 bases and J lost 0, with 12 bases in between. DNA for the CDR3: TGTGCCAGCAGCTCCCCCTGGGACATGAACACTGAAGCTTTCTTT. Amino acid sequence: CASSSPWDMNTEAFF.

The genes are TRBV5-6 and TRBJ2-1; D is possibly TRBD2 (6 bases). The V gene lost 4 bases and the J gene lost 9 bases, with 11 bases spanning the gap. CDR3 size: 12 residues. The germline gives CDR1 SGHDT, CDR2 YYEEEE. The CDR3 DNA is TGTGCCAGCAGCGTCGGGAGCTCTGAGCAGTTCTTC. Translated, it gives CASSVGSSEQFF.

This clone has more than one count but fewer than ten. Other DNA sequences of this sample code for an identical CDR3. The V and J genes are TRBV4-1 and TRBJ2-1; the match to TRBD1 covers 7 bases. CDR1 MGHRA and CDR2 YSYEKL come from the germline V gene. The CDR3 runs 16 residues. The J segment lost 4 bases and the V segment lost 0 bases, leaving 6 bases of the junction unmatched. The DNA for the CDR3 is TGCGCCAGCAGCCAAGAGGGACAGCTAATTTACAATGAGCAGTTCTTC. Protein sequence: CASSQEGQLIYNEQFF.

This clone was counted between two and nine times. Compared with germline, one end of the junction differs, possibly owing to a read error. The chain is built from TRBV20-1 and TRBJ2-5; no firm D call. Germline CDR1 and CDR2: DFQATT and SNEGSKA (reference sequence). The CDR3 extends over 11 amino acids. CDR3 in DNA: TGCAGTGCCAGAGAGACGGAGACCCAGTACTTC. Translation gives CSARETETQYF.

This chain links TRBV4-1 with TRBJ2-3; the D is unclear. The germline CDR1 and CDR2 sequences are MGHRA and YSYEKL. V dropped 3 bases and J dropped 2 bases, with 6 bases sitting between them. The length of the CDR3 is 13 residues. This chain's CDR3 is CASSQLYTDTQYF. CDR3 DNA sequence: TGCGCCAGCAGCCAGTTATACACAGATACGCAGTATTTT.

V gene TRBV29-1 combines with J gene TRBJ2-7; the D gene is possibly TRBD2 (6 bases). The length of the CDR3 is 12 residues. Per the germline V gene, CDR1 is SQVTM and CDR2 is ANQGSEA. Trimming took 8 bases from V and 3 from J, leaving 14 bases between them. The CDR3 sequence is CSTRGINYEQYF. As DNA, the CDR3 is TGCAGCACCCGGGGGATCAACTACGAGCAGTACTTC.

The chain carries TRBV7-7 and TRBJ2-3; 8 bases align to TRBD1. The length of the CDR3 is 14 residues. The germline V gene has CDR1 SSHAT and CDR2 FNYEAQ (reference sequence). The V and J ends lost 1 base and 4 bases, in that order; junction bases with no gene match: 1. The CDR3: CASSLGTGPDTQYF. CDR3 sequence (DNA): TGTGCCAGCAGCTTAGGGACAGGGCCAGATACGCAGTATTTT.

The V gene is TRBV18, the J gene TRBJ1-6; D might be TRBD1 (6 bases). This CDR3 has 15 residues. In germline, CDR1 is KGHSH, CDR2 LQKENI. Trimming took 3 bases from V and 9 from J, leaving 15 bases between them. Here the CDR3 DNA reads TGTGCCAGCTCACCTTCCCCGCTGGGGGCTTCACCCCTCCACTTT. Translated, it gives CASSPSPLGASPLHF. The full variable domain, with the rest looked up from reference TRBV18 and TRBJ1-6, is NAGVMQNPRHLVRRRGQEARLRCSPMKGHSHVYWYRQLPEEGLKFMVYLQKENIIDESGMPKERFSAEFPKEGPSILRIQQVVRGDSAAYFCASSPSPLGASPLHFGNGTRLTVT.

Notes on this clone: This specimen includes other DNA sequences encoding the same CDR3. The CDR3 region has the DNA TGTGCCAGCAGTTTAGGGGGAAACACTGAAGCTTTCTTT. Residues: CASSLGGNTEAFF. The genes are TRBV27 and TRBJ1-1, with a weak D call TRBD1 (5 bases). V lost 2 bases to trimming and J lost 2 bases, with 6 bases between them. CDR3 length equals 13 residues. Germline-derived CDR1 and CDR2 are MNHEY and SMNVEV (reference sequence).

V gene TRBV4-3 combines with J gene TRBJ1-1, with D hard to call. Trimming removed 1 base at V and 7 bases at J, with 10 bases between. The CDR3 consists of 13 residues. Germline V gene data show CDR1 as LGHNA and CDR2 as YSLEER. The CDR3 sequence is CASSQGPSVEAFF. The CDR3 region has the DNA TGCGCCAGCAGCCAAGGACCCTCCGTTGAAGCTTTCTTT.

This chain uses TRBV11-2 with TRBJ2-3; 7 positions match TRBD1. The germline V gene encodes CDR1 SGHAT and CDR2 FQNNGV. J was trimmed by 2 bases and V by 1 base; bases with no gene match: 3. This CDR3 has 15 residues. CDR3 DNA: TGTGCCAGCAGCTTAGTGGACAGGCCCACAGATACGCAGTATTTT. Its translation: CASSLVDRPTDTQYF.

The V call is TRBV27, the J call TRBJ2-7; possible D gene TRBD1, 6 bases. There are 14 residues in the CDR3. Per germline, CDR1 MNHEY and CDR2 SMNVEV (reference sequence). V gave up 6 bases and J gave up 3 bases, with 15 bases separating them. The CDR3 loop reads CASSSVDRLYEQYF. CDR3 bases: TGTGCCAGCAGCTCTGTGGACAGACTCTACGAGCAGTACTTC.

This clone was detected a few times. The junction does not match germline at one end; this may be a read error. V usage is TRBV10-2 and J usage is TRBJ2-7, with D tentatively TRBD1 (8 bases). The CDR3 runs to 10 residues. Germline assignment: CDR1 WSHSY and CDR2 SAAADI. CDR3 nucleotide sequence: TGCACCAGCGGGACAGGCGAGCAGTACTTC. Residues: CTSGTGEQYF.

The chain has TRBV4-1 and TRBJ2-7; D not certain. CDR1 MGHRA and CDR2 YSYEKL come from the germline V gene. This CDR3 is 13 amino acids long. V lost 3 bases to trimming and J lost 4 bases, with 10 bases between them. As DNA, the CDR3 is TGCGCCAGCAGCCACCTTAACCCATACGAGCAGTACTTC. It yields the protein CASSHLNPYEQYF.

The gene calls are TRBV7-2 and TRBJ1-6, with D maybe TRBD1 (6 bases). With 4 bases removed from V and 9 bases from J, the gap between germline ends came to 13 bases. Germline-derived CDR1 and CDR2 are SGHTA and FQGNSA. This CDR3 has 14 residues. CDR3 region: CASSSSGEASPLHF. For the CDR3, the DNA is TGTGCCAGCAGCTCATCAGGGGAAGCTTCACCCCTCCACTTT.

The rearrangement uses TRBV6-6 and TRBJ2-7; 10 positions match TRBD1. V gave up 6 bases and J gave up 6 bases; unmatched junction bases: 2. Germline values: CDR1 MNHNY, CDR2 SVGAGI (reference sequence). The CDR3 extends over 12 amino acids. The CDR3 DNA follows: TGTGCCAGCAGCGGGACAGGGGTCGAGCAGTACTTC. The encoded protein is CASSGTGVEQYF.

This clone was detected only a few times. Different DNA sequences within this sample yield the same CDR3. The chain recombines TRBV7-6 with TRBJ2-3, with D possibly being TRBD2 (6 bases). V lost 2 bases, J lost 3 bases, and 9 bases lay in between. This CDR3 is 14 amino acids long. CDR1 and CDR2 (germline): SGHVS, FNYEAQ. CDR3 coding DNA: TGTGCCAGCAGCTTACTTGGAGGGACAGATACGCAGTATTTT. Residues: CASSLLGGTDTQYF.

This clone has just a few counts. J is TRBJ2-1 and V is TRBV2, with 12 bases lining up with TRBD1. Germline V gene data show CDR1 as SNHLY and CDR2 as FYNNEI. The trim removed 3 bases at V and 6 bases at J, leaving 3 bases unmatched. This CDR3 region has 15 residues. CDR3 protein: CASSEGQGAINEQFF. For the CDR3, the DNA is TGTGCCAGCAGTGAGGGACAGGGGGCGATCAATGAGCAGTTCTTC.

The rearrangement links TRBV15 to TRBJ1-6, with D tentatively TRBD1 (6 bases). The CDR3 sequence is 17 residues long. Germline CDR1 reads LNHNV; CDR2 reads YYDKDF (reference sequence). V shed 5 bases and J shed 2 bases, with 16 bases lying between them. CDR3 sequence reads: CATSAAGGRTYNSPLHF. Here the CDR3 DNA reads TGTGCCACCAGCGCGGCGGGGGGGCGGACCTATAATTCACCCCTCCACTTT.

The chain combines TRBV7-9 with TRBJ2-7; D remains ambiguous. Germline CDR1 SEHNR, CDR2 FQNEAQ (reference sequence). The CDR3 covers 11 residues. V lost 4 bases to trimming and J lost 7 bases, with 8 bases between them. Here the CDR3 reads CASSYSLEQYF. In DNA form, the CDR3 reads TGTGCCAGCAGCTACAGCCTTGAGCAGTACTTC.